The clone carrying this TCR beta chain was seen only once. The protocol was immunoSEQ multiplex PCR, while the TCRdb copy is restricted to in-frame clones and leaves out a portion. The data show 95,000 to 100,000 clones, more than 85% seen once. Germline CDR1 reads MNHNS; CDR2 reads SASEGT. The CDR3 contains 16 residues. V was trimmed by 3 bases and J by 0 bases, leaving 11 bases between them. The sample originates from a study of control samples from healthy donors and cancer patients. This receptor was obtained from a man younger than 45 in good health. The sequenced material came from blood. The chain employs TRBV6-1 and TRBJ2-2, with TRBD1 as a possible D gene (6 bases). As DNA, the CDR3 is TGTGCCAGCAGTGATTGGGGGACATCGAACACCGGGGAGCTGTTTTTT. Encoded protein: CASSDWGTSNTGELFF.